The 20 T cell receptor beta chains reported below all come from one sample, sequenced in a study of CD4 T cells in lung cancer (dated by TCRdb to the late 2010s). Non-adjacent lung tissue was taken as far as possible from the malignant lesion, at least 3 cm away, from the same resection. The library was generated by the immunoSEQ multiplex PCR assay. The clones in this table, taken by TCRdb from immuneACCESS, are in-frame only. Not every clone is retained; where verified, under half of the shortfall comes from an unresolved V gene, and the cause of the rest is unknown. The sample table contains some 10,000 clones; only one count was recorded for about three fifths of them. Approximately 15% of the sample rests with the top ten. Sequenced sample: normal lung tissue taken away from the tumor. The receptors originated from a man aged 55 to 70 with non-small cell lung cancer.

This clone appeared many times. This sequence joins TRBV6-5 and TRBJ1-1; D is undetermined. Germline lookup yields CDR1 MNHEY and CDR2 SVGAGI. Trimming left V 5 bases short and J 0 bases short, with 13 bases between. CDR3 length: 15 residues. DNA of the CDR3: TGTGCCAGCAGTCCGGCGGACGGGATGAACACTGAAGCTTTCTTT. As protein: CASSPADGMNTEAFF.

The rearrangement links TRBV19 to TRBJ2-3; TRBD2 matches at 10 bases. Germline lookup yields CDR1 LNHDA and CDR2 SQIVND (reference sequence). The CDR3 is 17 residues long. V lost 6 bases and J lost 2; bases outside the gene matches: 11. The CDR3 DNA sequence: TGTGCCAGTAGGGTTAGCGGGAGGTCACCCACCACAGATACGCAGTATTTT. Encoded protein: CASRVSGRSPTTDTQYF.

The chain employs TRBV7-9 and TRBJ2-1; TRBD2 matches at 7 bases. The V and J ends lost 7 bases and 9 bases, in that order; junction bases with no gene match: 9. The CDR3 covers 13 residues. Germline V gene sequence: CDR1 SEHNR, CDR2 FQNEAQ (reference sequence). The DNA of the CDR3 is TGTGCCAGCACCTGGGGGGAGGGCGGTGAGCAGTTCTTC. It specifies CASTWGEGGEQFF.

V and J are TRBV7-9 and TRBJ2-1; weak D call: TRBD1 (5 bases). The CDR3 totals 15 residues. Germline CDR1 is SEHNR and CDR2 is FQNEAQ (reference sequence). The germline V and J ends were trimmed by 1 base and 8 bases, with 15 bases remaining between them. The CDR3: CASSLVGQKPDEQFF. In DNA, the CDR3 is TGTGCCAGCAGCTTAGTGGGGCAGAAACCCGATGAGCAGTTCTTC.

The chain couples TRBV6-5 to TRBJ2-7, with 7 bases that match TRBD1. From germline, CDR1 is MNHEY and CDR2 SVGAGI. This CDR3 has 14 amino acids. J lost 3 bases, V lost 5 bases, and 7 bases had no gene match. In nucleotides, the CDR3 is TGTGCCAGCAGTAGACAGGGTTGGGGCTACGAGCAGTACTTC. The encoded protein is CASSRQGWGYEQYF.

The chain links TRBV21-1 to TRBJ2-7; the D call of TRBD2 is as the table states it, not checked on the DNA. TRBV21-1 is flagged as a pseudogene. The CDR3 consists of 17 residues. This CDR3 is CASSKRRAASGPYEQYV. CDR3 DNA: TGTGCCAGCAGCAAAAGGCGGGCGGCTAGCGGGCCCTACGAGCAGTACGTC.

By share of the sample, this clone is medium-sized. V gene TRBV5-1 combines with J gene TRBJ1-5; 9 nucleotides agree with TRBD1. Per germline, CDR1 SGHRS and CDR2 YFSETQ. This CDR3 comprises 15 residues. Germline trimming cut 0 bases from V and 4 bases from J; bases unmatched to any gene: 2. CDR3 DNA: TGCGCCAGCAGCTTGGAGGGACAGGGAAATCAGCCCCAGCATTTT. Translation gives CASSLEGQGNQPQHF.

The genes are TRBV25-1 and TRBJ1-5; no firm D call. With 1 base removed from V and 7 bases from J, the gap between germline ends came to 17 bases. This CDR3 is 16 amino acids long. Germline CDR1 reads MGHDK; CDR2 reads SYGVNS. DNA for the CDR3: TGTGCCAGCAGTGAATCGGGAGGGCGCCCCCCCCAGCCCCAGCATTTT. Protein: CASSESGGRPPQPQHF.

This clone has only a few counts. The chain employs TRBV15 and TRBJ2-1, with TRBD2 matching 7 bases. CDR3 length equals 15 residues. After removal of 0 bases from V and 7 bases from J, the junction contained 6 bases not matched to a gene. The germline CDR1 and CDR2 sequences are LNHNV and YYDKDF (reference sequence). For the CDR3, the DNA is TGTGCCACCAGCAGAGATGCGGGAGAGGGGAATGAGCAGTTCTTC. It codes for CATSRDAGEGNEQFF. The whole variable domain, remainder taken from reference TRBV15 and TRBJ2-1, is DAMVIQNPRYQVTQFGKPVTLSCSQTLNHNVMYWYQQKSSQAPKLLFHYYDKDFNNEADTPDNFQSRRPNTSFCFLDIRSPGLGDTAMYLCATSRDAGEGNEQFFGPGTRLTVL.

The rearrangement links TRBV27 to TRBJ2-1, with D tentatively TRBD2 (7 bases). The V end was cut by 5 bases, the J end by 6 bases, with 26 bases between. Per the germline V gene, CDR1 is MNHEY and CDR2 is SMNVEV (reference sequence). There are 18 residues in the CDR3. CDR3 sequence reads: CASSKQGGAGVPANEQFF. For the CDR3, the DNA is TGTGCCAGCAGTAAACAGGGAGGGGCGGGAGTGCCAGCCAATGAGCAGTTCTTC.

This clone turned up a few times. This chain uses TRBV11-2 with TRBJ2-3; TRBD2 matches 11 bases. Germline CDR1 reads SGHAT; CDR2 reads FQNNGV. V shed 4 bases and J 5 bases; nucleotides not matched to a gene: 5. The CDR3 is 15 residues long. The CDR3 region is CASSYLAGGGDTQYF. CDR3 bases: TGTGCCAGCAGCTACCTAGCGGGAGGAGGAGATACGCAGTATTTT.

The V call is TRBV6-5, the J call TRBJ1-3; the D gene is possibly TRBD1 (6 bases). The CDR3 spans 13 residues. V was cut by 7 bases and J by 2 bases, with 9 bases left in between. Germline values: CDR1 MNHEY, CDR2 SVGAGI. For the CDR3, the DNA is TGTGCCAGCAAAAGGACAGCTGGAAACACCATATATTTT. Protein product: CASKRTAGNTIYF.

The chain couples TRBV11-3 to TRBJ2-7; TRBD2 might be the D (5 bases). The CDR3 sequence is 13 residues long. Deletions cut 5 bases from V and 6 bases from J, with 14 bases between. CDR1 and CDR2 from the germline V gene are SGHNT and YENEEA. The DNA of the CDR3 is TGTGCCAGCAGCACCGAGGGTATTGGCGAGCAGTACTTC. Amino acid sequence: CASSTEGIGEQYF. Filled out from reference TRBV11-3 and TRBJ2-7, the complete variable domain reads EAGVVQSPRYKIIEKKQPVAFWCNPISGHNTLYWYLQNLGQGPELLIRYENEEAVDDSQLPKDRFSAERLKGVDSTLKIQPAELGDSAVYLCASSTEGIGEQYFGPGTRLTVT.

The chain links TRBV21-1 to TRBJ1-5; TRBD1 was called by the table and not checked on the DNA. TRBV21-1 is classified as a pseudogene. This CDR3 is 17 amino acids long. CDR3 region: CATAETGDSPINQPQHF. The DNA of the CDR3 is TGTGCCACTGCAGAGACAGGGGACTCCCCTATCAATCAGCCCCAGCATTTT.

This chain links TRBV4-2 with TRBJ2-5, with D possibly matching TRBD2 (7 bases). With 6 bases removed from V and 5 bases from J, the gap between germline ends came to 16 bases. The CDR3 sequence is 14 residues long. Per germline, CDR1 LGHNA and CDR2 YNFKEQ. The CDR3 reads CASSQRKGGETQYF. DNA of the CDR3: TGTGCCAGCAGTCAACGGAAGGGGGGGGAGACCCAGTACTTC.

This clone is judged medium-sized. The V and J genes are TRBV30 and TRBJ1-1, with 7 bases that match TRBD1. V lost 1 base to trimming and J lost 11 bases; unmatched junction nucleotides: 4. The CDR3 contains 11 residues. Germline CDR1 and CDR2: GTSNPN and SVGIG (reference sequence). The CDR3 coding sequence is TGTGCCTGGAGTGGACAGGGAGAGGCTTTCTTT. Its protein product is CAWSGQGEAFF. Full variable domain (remainder filled in from reference TRBV30 and TRBJ1-1): SQTIHQWPATLVQPVGSPLSLECTVEGTSNPNLYWYRQAAGRGLQLLFYSVGIGQISSEVPQNLSASRPQDRQFILSSKKLLLSDSGFYLCAWSGQGEAFFGQGTRLTVV.

The CDR3 nucleotides read TGTGCCATCAGCTTGGGACAGGGAACAGATACGCAGTATTTT. Translating it yields CAISLGQGTDTQYF. The chain combines TRBV10-3 with TRBJ2-3; 9 nucleotides agree with TRBD1. V trimming: 6 bases; J trimming: 3 bases; junction bases outside the gene matches: 4. This CDR3 is built from 14 residues. The germline V gene has CDR1 ENHRY and CDR2 SYGVKD.

By sample fraction, this clone is medium-sized. V gene TRBV7-8 combines with J gene TRBJ1-1; D not resolved. The germline V gene has CDR1 SGHVS and CDR2 FQNEAQ. CDR3 length: 13 residues. Trimming took off 1 base at V and 1 base at J, with 4 bases between the two ends. CDR3 sequence (DNA): TGTGCCAGCAGCTTAGGACAGAACACTGAAGCTTTCTTT. Protein product: CASSLGQNTEAFF.

In this sample, this clone turned up once. The chain couples TRBV4-2 to TRBJ2-6; the D is unclear. Trimming cost V 0 bases and J 5 bases, with 8 bases left between them. Germline-derived CDR1 and CDR2 are LGHNA and YNFKEQ. CDR3 length: 15 residues. The CDR3 sequence is CASSQDNSWANVLTF. DNA for the CDR3: TGTGCCAGCAGCCAAGATAACAGTTGGGCCAACGTCCTGACTTTC.

The V and J genes are TRBV28 and TRBJ2-3, with 13 bases matching TRBD2. Trimming cost V 1 base and J 0 bases; bases outside gene matches: 7. Germline CDR1 and CDR2: MDHEN and SYDVKM. The CDR3 spans 19 residues. The CDR3 sequence: CASSLFVGLAGLSTDTQYF. CDR3 coding DNA: TGTGCCAGCAGTTTATTTGTGGGACTAGCGGGACTAAGCACAGATACGCAGTATTTT.